These T cell receptor beta chains were read from a single sample in a study of T cell responses to AZD1222 COVID-19 vaccine. Sequencing was performed with immunoSEQ multiplex PCR; in TCRdb, only in-frame clones are kept and a portion is missing. Of about 39,000 clones listed, 88% are singletons. The specimen was peripheral blood, collected 28 days after the second dose of the MenACWY control vaccine. These TCRs come from an adult who received the MenACWY meningococcal vaccine as a control. CDR3s leave out the opening cysteine and the closing phenylalanine or tryptophan.

V	J	length	CDR3
TRBV21-1	TRBJ1-5	14	ASSNWQFYSNQPQH
TRBV27	TRBJ2-3	10	ATGHGTDTQY
TRBV5-1	TRBJ2-1	12	ASHSSPSYNEQF
TRBV5-1	TRBJ2-5	14	ASSLSLRLGQETQY
TRBV18	TRBJ1-5	13	ASSPTGKSNQPQH
TRBV4-1	TRBJ1-4	17	ASSQDRTGVRATNEKLF
TRBV9	TRBJ2-3	12	ASSVGRRTDTQY
TRBV5-6	TRBJ2-6	16	ASSFRRQGISGANVLT
TRBV9	TRBJ2-1	12	ASSVAFGQSEQF
TRBV3-1/TRBV3-2	TRBJ1-2	12	ASSQVGTGVGYT
TRBV5-1	TRBJ2-3	15	ASSWRGGRASTDTQY
TRBV7-9	TRBJ1-2	11	ASSFQGGHGYT
TRBV4-1	TRBJ2-1	12	ASSQRLIYNEQF
TRBV19	TRBJ1-4	11	ASWTGQNEKLF
TRBV9	TRBJ2-3	14	ASSVVREGGTDTQY
TRBV10-1	TRBJ1-3	10	ASSDSGNTIY
TRBV7-8	TRBJ2-7	14	ASSFGTGGPTYEQY
TRBV7-9	TRBJ2-1	13	ASSATSGSYNEQF
TRBV5-6	TRBJ2-7	13	ASSLQGQGVYEQY
TRBV11-1	TRBJ2-2	11	ASPEENTGELF
TRBV9	TRBJ1-4	12	ASSRGALNEKLF
TRBV14	TRBJ2-6	13	ASSRTESGANVLT
TRBV30	TRBJ2-3	11	AWSVSWGDTQY
TRBV5-1	TRBJ2-1	10	ASRAQGHEQF
TRBV6-5	TRBJ2-3	13	ASTVDRGSTDTQY
TRBV6-5	TRBJ2-7	11	ASRVFDSYEQY
TRBV5-5	TRBJ2-7	13	ASSLWDRASYEQY
TRBV7-9	TRBJ2-7	10	ASSQGPYEQY
TRBV7-6	TRBJ2-7	12	ASSSPGQGYEQY
TRBV2	TRBJ2-7	12	ASSEVGFDYEQY
TRBV7-9	TRBJ2-5	13	ASRGRISGQETQY
TRBV16	TRBJ2-5	14	ASSPAGLAGAKTQY
TRBV2	TRBJ2-5	11	ASSIDRGETQY
TRBV12-1	TRBJ1-2	14	ASSLGQGNKRGGYT
TRBV6-5	TRBJ1-4	12	ASSPPQGLGKLF
TRBV30	TRBJ1-1	14	ALSARGWAMNTEAF
TRBV4-1	TRBJ2-2	14	ASSQGPGQNTGELF
TRBV6-5	TRBJ2-7	13	ASRTGNGISYEQY
TRBV9	TRBJ2-1	14	ASSESSGWAYNEQF
TRBV7-9	TRBJ2-5	13	ASSPTRGFDETQY
TRBV7-6	TRBJ2-7	13	ASSLAGQGAEEQY
TRBV4-1	TRBJ2-1	14	ASSQGRGRALDEQF
TRBV19	TRBJ2-1	14	ASSKTVLAVYNEQF
TRBV29-1	TRBJ1-6	11	SVRQGMNSPLH
TRBV5-1	TRBJ1-2	11	ASVDPLNYGYT
TRBV5-1	TRBJ2-7	12	ASSLAAGGREQY
TRBV5-4	TRBJ2-2	16	ASSLGAAGTGITGELF
TRBV19	TRBJ2-1	15	ASSIVWTSGSYYEQF
TRBV9	TRBJ2-7	13	ASSVGLAGSDEQY
TRBV6-6	TRBJ2-7	13	ASSDGLAGLYEQY
TRBV7-6	TRBJ2-2	11	ASSPQEAGELF
TRBV6-1	TRBJ1-5	14	ASSEHLSASNQPQH
TRBV3-1/TRBV3-2	TRBJ2-2	13	ASSIGQGTTGELF
TRBV19	TRBJ1-5	15	ASSMGQGRYGNQPQH
TRBV4-1	TRBJ2-1	12	ASSQDRGGKSGF